This T cell receptor beta chain was recorded in a study of graft-versus-host responses after intestinal transplantation. Clones were read by immunoSEQ multiplex PCR, and TCRdb kept only the in-frame ones, dropping some. The sample lists roughly 90,000 clones; roughly nine tenths were seen once. The junction had 9 bases not matched to a gene; V was cut back by 5 bases and J by 2 bases. The CDR3 consists of 16 residues. The germline V gene has CDR1 SGHTS and CDR2 YDEGEE. As concerns this clone: Its antigen is undetermined.

This rearrangement joins TRBV5-8 to TRBJ2-3, with 9 bases matching TRBD2. Specimen: unstimulated CD4+ T cells sorted from spleen or lymph node cells, collected before transplant. This receptor was identified in a human donor who was the organ donor for an intestinal transplant. The CDR3 is CASRVHSGSPTDTQYF. The CDR3 nucleotides read TGTGCCAGCAGGGTTCATAGCGGGAGTCCCACAGATACGCAGTATTTT.